This section outlines one TCR beta chain sequence together with its context. cDNA reverse transcribed from extracted RNA served as the sequencing template. Profiling relied on immunoSEQ multiplex PCR, and the TCRdb table lists in-frame clones only, not all of them. The sample has around 270,000 clones, over 45% seen once. Treatment denoted: oral pan-JAK inhibitor, 5-10 mg twice daily. The trim removed 0 bases at V and 4 bases at J, leaving 10 bases unmatched. This CDR3 contains 17 residues. The germline CDR1 and CDR2 sequences are SGHDT and YYEEEE. The data derive from a study of CD8+ T cells in alopecia areata.

Here the sequenced sample was CD4+ T cells sorted from blood, taken at week 24, from a patient treated with tofacitinib. The sequence came from a human donor with alopecia areata. The J gene is TRBJ1-1, the V gene TRBV5-6; 9 bases match TRBD1. The CDR3: CASSLVVGGTGSTEAFF. CDR3 coding DNA: TGTGCCAGCAGCTTGGTGGTAGGCGGGACAGGGTCCACTGAAGCTTTCTTT.